This entry lists 14 T cell receptor beta chains sequenced from one sample in a study of T-cell reconstitution after alpha-beta-depleted transplantation in children. Preparing the TCRbeta library involved the use of unique molecular identifiers. MiXCR, applied by TCRdb to the PCR reads, yields one record per CDR3 protein. The data contain about 590,000 distinct CDR3 sequences, 13% of them singletons. This specimen was PBMCs, mostly from graft donor cells, taken 360 days after TCRalphabeta/CD19-depleted stem cell transplant. The receptors were sampled from a male patient between 5 and 17 years old who had a stem cell transplant for acute myeloid leukemia, so the T cells may come from the graft donor.

This clonotype was seen more than once but under ten times. The gene calls are TRBV12-3 or TRBV12-4 and TRBJ1-2, with D perhaps matching TRBD1 (5 bases). V shed 2 bases and J shed 0 bases, with 13 bases lying between them. The CDR3 runs 16 residues. The chain's CDR3 is CASSLWGISANYGYTF. In nucleotides, the CDR3 is TGTGCCAGCAGTTTATGGGGGATTTCGGCTAACTATGGCTACACCTTC.

This clonotype was picked up a small number of times. The chain links TRBV5-1 to TRBJ2-1; D gene uncertain. This CDR3 is built from 14 residues. Trimming removed 2 bases from V and 1 base from J, with 7 bases in between. Germline CDR1 and CDR2: SGHRS and YFSETQ. The CDR3 sequence: CASSFAESYNEQFF. CDR3 sequence (DNA): TGCGCCAGCAGCTTCGCAGAGTCCTACAATGAGCAGTTCTTC.

This chain connects TRBV6-2 or TRBV6-3 to TRBJ2-3, with D hard to call. This CDR3 comprises 13 residues. Trimming took 6 bases from V and 9 from J, leaving 16 bases between them. Germline CDR1 MNHEY, CDR2 SVGEGT. CDR3 DNA sequence: TGTGCCAGCAGACCCGACTCCTCCCGCACGCAGTATTTT. The encoded protein is CASRPDSSRTQYF.

This clonotype was counted between two and nine times. CDR3 nucleotide sequence: TGTGCCAGCAGTTTCCAACTCGGGACTAGCGGAAACAATGAGCAGTTCTTC. Translating it yields CASSFQLGTSGNNEQFF. The gene calls are TRBV28 and TRBJ2-1; 11 bases fit TRBD2. The V gene's germline CDR1 is MDHEN and CDR2 SYDVKM. This CDR3 contains 17 residues. V shed 3 bases, J shed 5 bases, and the junction held 9 bases outside the gene matches.

V usage is TRBV7-3 and J usage is TRBJ1-2; D is undetermined. V was clipped by 5 bases and J by 2 bases, with 15 bases between them. The CDR3 contains 15 residues. Looked up from germline, CDR1 is SGHTA and CDR2 is FQGTGA. CDR3 bases: TGTGCCAGCAGCCCCACGGGCCTACAAAACTATGGCTACACCTTC. Its translation is CASSPTGLQNYGYTF.

The V gene is TRBV28, the J gene TRBJ2-7, with TRBD2 identical over 8 bases. Germline V CDR1 and CDR2: MDHEN, SYDVKM. J gave up 4 bases and V 6 bases, and 8 bases lay outside the gene matches. The CDR3 length is 14 residues. CDR3 loop: CASRQREFGYEQYF. Here the CDR3 DNA reads TGTGCCAGCAGACAGCGGGAGTTCGGGTACGAGCAGTACTTC.

This clonotype was found a few times. J is TRBJ2-6 and V is TRBV6-2 or TRBV6-3; D is uncertain. This CDR3 comprises 17 residues. Germline V lookup: CDR1 MNHEY, CDR2 SVGEGT. The V end lost 2 bases, the J end lost 0 bases, and 11 bases lay between the germline ends. In nucleotides, the CDR3 is TGTGCCAGCAGTTACCGAGTTATTGGCTCTGGGGCCAACGTCCTGACTTTC. Amino acid sequence: CASSYRVIGSGANVLTF.

V gene TRBV5-4 combines with J gene TRBJ2-5, with TRBD2 matching over 10 bases. Germline values: CDR1 SGHNT, CDR2 YYREEE (reference sequence). This CDR3 contains 15 residues. V was clipped by 4 bases and J by 4 bases; unmatched bases: 7. CDR3 DNA sequence: TGTGCCAGCAGCACCCTAGCGGGAGCGGGAGAGACCCAGTACTTC. It translates to CASSTLAGAGETQYF.

This clonotype was detected a few times. The J gene is TRBJ2-5, the V gene TRBV7-9; 8 bases map to TRBD1. The CDR3 has 15 amino acids. V dropped 7 bases and J dropped 0; count of bases not matched to a gene: 7. Germline CDR1 reads SEHNR; CDR2 reads FQNEAQ (reference sequence). The CDR3 region is CASIILQGDQETQYF. In nucleotides, the CDR3 is TGTGCCAGCATCATACTACAGGGGGACCAAGAGACCCAGTACTTC.

This clonotype showed up many times. The chain recombines TRBV28 with TRBJ2-7; TRBD1 matches at 8 bases. CDR1 is MDHEN and CDR2 is SYDVKM in the germline V gene. Losses at the gene ends were 5 bases for V and 4 bases for J; bases not matched to a gene: 1. CDR3 length: 12 amino acids. This CDR3 is CASSRQGYEQYF. The CDR3 bases are TGTGCCAGCAGTAGACAGGGGTACGAGCAGTACTTC.

Only a few counts were recorded for this clonotype. The rearrangement uses TRBV15 and TRBJ2-1; D assignment may be TRBD1 or TRBD2 (5 bases each). The CDR3 loop spans 17 amino acids. V dropped 5 bases and J dropped 0 bases, with 17 bases sitting between them. Germline CDR1 and CDR2: LNHNV and YYDKDF (reference sequence). The CDR3 DNA follows: TGTGCCACCAGCCTCCGATCGAGGGGCTCCTCCTACAATGAGCAGTTCTTC. Translated, it gives CATSLRSRGSSYNEQFF. Complete variable domain (other parts from reference TRBV15 and TRBJ2-1): DAMVIQNPRYQVTQFGKPVTLSCSQTLNHNVMYWYQQKSSQAPKLLFHYYDKDFNNEADTPDNFQSRRPNTSFCFLDIRSPGLGDTAMYLCATSLRSRGSSYNEQFFGPGTRLTVL.

This chain links TRBV7-9 with TRBJ2-5; perhaps TRBD2 as D (6 bases). V was trimmed by 5 bases and J by 2 bases, leaving 12 bases between them. The CDR3 sequence is 14 residues long. Per the germline V gene, CDR1 is SEHNR and CDR2 is FQNEAQ (reference sequence). Here the CDR3 reads CASSHGGKQETQYF. In DNA, the CDR3 is TGTGCCAGCAGCCATGGGGGGAAACAAGAGACCCAGTACTTC.

Comment on this clonotype: A single base separates this from a much larger clone, so it may be a read error. Because it lacks the conserved phenylalanine or tryptophan at the end, this CDR3 is likely a read error. The rearrangement joins TRBV4-3 to TRBJ2-2; D is undetermined. This CDR3 is 15 amino acids long. V was clipped by 2 bases and J by 0 bases, with 7 bases between them. Germline CDR1 and CDR2: LGHNA and YSLEER. The CDR3 coding sequence is TGCGCCAGCAGCCAAAACCGGGCGAACACCGGGGAGCTGTTTGTT. Amino acids: CASSQNRANTGELFV.

This clonotype was seen a handful of times. The chain carries TRBV10-3 and TRBJ2-7; tentatively, D is TRBD1 (6 bases). Trimming cost V 10 bases and J 4 bases, with 17 bases left between them. This CDR3 is built from 13 residues. Germline CDR1 is ENHRY and CDR2 is SYGVKD. The CDR3 sequence: CATLTGLGYEQYF. CDR3 coding DNA: TGTGCCACCCTGACAGGCTTGGGTTACGAGCAGTACTTC.